Presented here are 5 T cell receptor beta chains from one specimen sequenced in a study of blood T cell repertoires in COVID-19. Only in-frame clones appear in the TCRdb table, and some are missing; sequencing was by immunoSEQ multiplex PCR. This table has around 230,000 clones, approximately 82% appearing once. What was sequenced was peripheral blood. The source of these receptors is a man aged 40-49 years who had recovered from COVID-19.

This chain links TRBV12-3 or TRBV12-4 with TRBJ1-6, with 8 bases identical to TRBD1. The CDR3 is 13 residues long. V lost 6 bases to trimming and J lost 10 bases; unmatched junction nucleotides: 5. The CDR3 spells CASSLQGVSPLHF. The CDR3 region has the DNA TGTGCCAGCAGCCTACAGGGGGTCTCACCCCTCCACTTT.

V usage is TRBV29-1 and J usage is TRBJ1-1; D is unresolved. The CDR3 is made up of 14 amino acids. Deletions cut 0 bases from V and 6 bases from J, with 14 bases between. Germline-derived CDR1 and CDR2 are SQVTM and ANQGSEA. This chain's CDR3 is CSVEDHPGSAEAFF. CDR3 coding DNA: TGCAGCGTTGAAGATCATCCGGGATCGGCTGAAGCTTTCTTT.

This clone appeared a few times. CDR3 sequence: CASSQDSGLNTEAFF. The CDR3 nucleotides read TGCGCCAGCAGCCAAGATTCTGGCCTGAACACTGAAGCTTTCTTT. The rearrangement links TRBV4-1 to TRBJ1-1; D gene unclear. CDR3 length: 15 amino acids. Trimming took 0 bases from V and 0 from J, leaving 8 bases between them. In germline, CDR1 is MGHRA, CDR2 YSYEKL.

The chain is built from TRBV20-1 and TRBJ1-1; tentative D call: TRBD1 (5 bases). This CDR3 is built from 14 residues. Germline V gene sequence: CDR1 DFQATT, CDR2 SNEGSKA (reference sequence). V was pared by 3 bases and J by 0 bases, with 11 bases between. The CDR3 DNA reads as TGCAGTGCTAGTTCCGGGGGAGTGAACACTGAAGCTTTCTTT. This sequence encodes CSASSGGVNTEAFF.

This rearrangement joins TRBV13 to TRBJ1-1, with D unresolved. Trimming took off 1 base at V and 1 base at J, with 13 bases between the two ends. CDR1 is PRHDT, CDR2 FYEKMQ, per germline (reference sequence). The CDR3 is 16 amino acids. The CDR3 DNA follows: TGTGCCAGCAGCTTAGCTGGTTCGGGAAAGAACACTGAAGCTTTCTTT. Translated: CASSLAGSGKNTEAFF. Full variable domain (rest looked up from reference TRBV13 and TRBJ1-1): AAGVIQSPRHLIKEKRETATLKCYPIPRHDTVYWYQQGPGQDPQFLISFYEKMQSDKGSIPDRFSAQQFSDYHSELNMSSLELGDSALYFCASSLAGSGKNTEAFFGQGTRLTVV.